This T cell receptor (beta chain) originates from a study of blood T cell repertoires in COVID-19. Study details: PBMCs, B-cell-depleted T cells, or T cells provided the cDNA or gDNA that made up the material.

Germline CDR1 reads SGHVS; CDR2 reads FQNEAQ. The V end was cut by 4 bases, the J end by 3 bases, with 4 bases between. This CDR3 has 12 residues. Authors' processing steps: Estimated nucleated cell counts came from reference gene primer amplification. Clones were read by immunoSEQ multiplex PCR, and TCRdb kept only the in-frame ones, dropping some. V, J and clone size reflect that table, while D and trimming were determined from the DNA. The sample has hundreds of thousands of clones, approximately 81% seen once; the top ten hold 3% to 4.5%. The chain uses TRBV7-8 and TRBJ1-5; D unresolved. This TCR derives from a woman aged 18-29 years with acute or convalescent COVID-19. The sequenced material came from peripheral blood. In nucleotides, the CDR3 is TGTGCCAGCAGCTCTACCAATCAGCCCCAGCATTTT. It codes for CASSSTNQPQHF.